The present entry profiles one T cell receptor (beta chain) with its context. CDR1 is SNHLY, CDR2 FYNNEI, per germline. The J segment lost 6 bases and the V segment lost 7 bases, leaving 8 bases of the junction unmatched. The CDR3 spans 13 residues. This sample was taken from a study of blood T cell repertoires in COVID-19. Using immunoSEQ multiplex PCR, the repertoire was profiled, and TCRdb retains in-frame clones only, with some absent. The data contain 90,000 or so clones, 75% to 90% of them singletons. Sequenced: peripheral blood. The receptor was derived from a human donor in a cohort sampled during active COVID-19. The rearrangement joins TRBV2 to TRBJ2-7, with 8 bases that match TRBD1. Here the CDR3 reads CASMRQGISEQYF. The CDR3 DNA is TGTGCCAGCATGCGACAGGGGATCAGCGAGCAGTACTTC.